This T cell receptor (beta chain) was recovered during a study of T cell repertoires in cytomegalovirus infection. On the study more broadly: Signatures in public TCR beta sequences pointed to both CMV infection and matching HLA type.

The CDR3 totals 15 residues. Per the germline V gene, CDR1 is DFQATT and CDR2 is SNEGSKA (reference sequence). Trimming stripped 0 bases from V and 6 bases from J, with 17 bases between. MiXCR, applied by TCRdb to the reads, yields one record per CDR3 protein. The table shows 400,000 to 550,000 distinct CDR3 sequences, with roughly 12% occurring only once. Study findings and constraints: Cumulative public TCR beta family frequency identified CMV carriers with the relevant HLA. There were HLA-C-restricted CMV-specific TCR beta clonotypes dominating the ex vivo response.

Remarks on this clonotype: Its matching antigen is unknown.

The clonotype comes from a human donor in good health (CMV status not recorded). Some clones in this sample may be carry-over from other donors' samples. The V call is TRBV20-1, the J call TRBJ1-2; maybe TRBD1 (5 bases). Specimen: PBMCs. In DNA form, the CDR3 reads TGCAGTGCTAGAGATCACGGGGGACGCAAAAATGGCTACACCTTC. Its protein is CSARDHGGRKNGYTF.